The clone carrying this T cell receptor beta chain has more than one count but fewer than ten. Its antigen is unidentified. The entry originates in a study of cytomegalovirus exposure and HLA in healthy donors. The study ran its PCR with 60 Vbeta and 13 Jbeta primers. Using immunoSEQ multiplex PCR, the repertoire was profiled, and TCRdb retains in-frame clones only, with some absent. The sample includes roughly 150,000 clones, roughly 80% of them seen just once. Study results and limitations: Several of the most significant clusters were apparently associated with common viral pathogens in a later analysis.

Germline values: CDR1 SGHTA, CDR2 FQGNSA. Deletions cut 0 bases from V and 2 bases from J, with 13 bases between. The length of the CDR3 is 16 residues. The TCR was taken from a male donor in good health and CMV-seronegative. The sequenced sample consisted of PBMCs. The chain joins TRBV7-2 to TRBJ1-1; tentatively, D is TRBD1 (6 bases). The DNA of the CDR3 is TGTGCCAGCAGCTTAGCGCCGGGACACCCAAACACTGAAGCTTTCTTT. Its protein product is CASSLAPGHPNTEAFF.